This T cell receptor (beta chain) is from a study of human T cells and chemical hapten exposure. Study context: In the sensitization step, 2% DPC was placed on about 2 cm by about 2 cm of upper inner arm skin.

Whole-study results and caveats: The presence of alopecia in the donors means their immune response may differ from healthy people's. Once DPC sensitization occurred, TCRs above 1 in 1000 frequency showed no change.

This CDR3 contains 12 residues. The V and J ends lost 5 bases and 5 bases respectively, with 10 bases between them. Looked up from germline, CDR1 is MDHEN and CDR2 is SYDVKM. As for time point: patch test 1, 2 weeks after DPC sensitization. The sample's treatment: therapeutic diphenylcyclopropenone sensitization with weekly scalp DPC. About this clonotype: Antigen specificity is unknown.

TCRdb fed the RACE reads into MiXCR, producing one record per CDR3 protein. Here the sample spans 150,000 to 200,000 distinct CDR3 sequences, approximately 15% being singletons. Sequenced material: whole blood, taken in connection with sensitization to the hapten diphenylcyclopropenone (DPC). The chain combines TRBV28 with TRBJ2-7; D gene ambiguous. The receptor was derived from a woman in her 30s with alopecia areata. Some clones in this sample may be carry-over from other donors' samples. The CDR3 spells CASSLLTDEQYF. The DNA of the CDR3 is TGTGCCAGCAGTCTCCTCACAGACGAGCAGTACTTC.